The 6 T cell receptor beta chains below all came from one sample that was sequenced in a study of T cell responses to AZD1222 COVID-19 vaccine. Repertoires were generated with immunoSEQ multiplex PCR, while TCRdb's copy carries only in-frame clones and drops some. The sample includes over 100,000 clones, 80% to 90% of them seen just once. The source was peripheral blood, collected on day 0 of AZD1222 vaccination. The receptors were sampled from an adult in good health.

The J gene is TRBJ1-1, the V gene TRBV21-1. TRBV21-1 is a recognized pseudogene. The CDR3 runs 17 residues. The CDR3 region has the DNA TGTGCCAGCAGCAAAGGGGGGATGGAAGGGATGTCTACTGAAGCTTTCTTT. Its translation is CASSKGGMEGMSTEAFF.

The CDR3 region is CASSQGTPSYEQYF. The CDR3 DNA reads TGTGCCAGCAGCCAAGGGACTCCATCCTACGAGCAGTACTTC. The chain carries TRBV3-1 (or the pseudogene TRBV3-2) and TRBJ2-7, with D maybe TRBD2 (5 bases). Trimming left V 1 base short and J 1 base short, with 8 bases between. The length of the CDR3 is 14 residues. The germline V gene encodes CDR1 LGHDT and CDR2 YNNKEL (reference sequence).

The rearrangement uses TRBV28 and TRBJ1-2; D unclear. Trimming took 5 bases from V and 4 from J, leaving 8 bases between them. CDR1 and CDR2 (germline): MDHEN, SYDVKM. The length of the CDR3 is 12 residues. The CDR3 here is CASSPAGYGYTF. The CDR3 DNA reads TGTGCCAGCAGTCCCGCCGGCTATGGCTACACCTTC.

This sequence joins TRBV3-1 (or the pseudogene TRBV3-2) and TRBJ2-1; D call uncertain. V lost 0 bases and J 6 bases, leaving 9 bases between the germline ends. The CDR3 has 14 amino acids. Germline values: CDR1 LGHDT, CDR2 YNNKEL (reference sequence). CDR3 amino acids: CASSQDLQVNEQFF. The CDR3 region has the DNA TGTGCCAGCAGCCAAGATCTCCAGGTCAATGAGCAGTTCTTC.

This rearrangement joins TRBV7-6 to TRBJ2-2; TRBD2 matches at 9 bases. The trim removed 4 bases at V and 0 bases at J, leaving 3 bases unmatched. The CDR3 runs 16 residues. The germline CDR1 and CDR2 sequences are SGHVS and FNYEAQ. The CDR3 DNA is TGTGCCAGCAGCTCAAGGACTAGCGCGAACACCGGGGAGCTGTTTTTT. Translation gives CASSSRTSANTGELFF. The full variable domain, completed using reference TRBV7-6 and TRBJ2-2, is GAGVSQSPRYKVTKRGQDVALRCDPISGHVSLYWYRQALGQGPEFLTYFNYEAQQDKSGLPNDRFSAERPEGSISTLTIQRTEQRDSAMYRCASSSRTSANTGELFFGEGSRLTVL.

The rearrangement links TRBV7-9 to TRBJ2-3; D may correspond to TRBD1 or TRBD2 (5 bases each). V lost 8 bases, J lost 5 bases, and 14 bases lay in between. The CDR3 length is 13 residues. CDR1 is SEHNR, CDR2 FQNEAQ, per germline (reference sequence). Written as DNA, the CDR3 is TGTGCCAGCGTCGACCGGGGCCGAGATACGCAGTATTTT. Amino acid sequence: CASVDRGRDTQYF.